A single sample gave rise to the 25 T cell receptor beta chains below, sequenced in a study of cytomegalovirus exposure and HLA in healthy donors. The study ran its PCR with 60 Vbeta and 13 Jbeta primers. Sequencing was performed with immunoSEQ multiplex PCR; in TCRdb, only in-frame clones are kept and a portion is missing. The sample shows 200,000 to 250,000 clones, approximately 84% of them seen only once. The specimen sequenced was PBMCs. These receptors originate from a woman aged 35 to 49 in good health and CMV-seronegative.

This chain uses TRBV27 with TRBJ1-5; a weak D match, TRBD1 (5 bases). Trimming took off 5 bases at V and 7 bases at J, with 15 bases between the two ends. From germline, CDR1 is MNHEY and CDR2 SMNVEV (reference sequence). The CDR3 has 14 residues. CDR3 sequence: CASSQRGGDQPQHF. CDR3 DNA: TGTGCCAGCAGTCAAAGGGGAGGAGACCAGCCCCAGCATTTT.

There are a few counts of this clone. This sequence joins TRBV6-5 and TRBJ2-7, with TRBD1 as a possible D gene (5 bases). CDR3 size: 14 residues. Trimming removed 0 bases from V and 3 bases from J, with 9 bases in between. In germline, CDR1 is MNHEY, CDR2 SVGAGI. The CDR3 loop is CASSYSQGVYEQYF. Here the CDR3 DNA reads TGTGCCAGCAGTTACTCCCAGGGTGTCTACGAGCAGTACTTC.

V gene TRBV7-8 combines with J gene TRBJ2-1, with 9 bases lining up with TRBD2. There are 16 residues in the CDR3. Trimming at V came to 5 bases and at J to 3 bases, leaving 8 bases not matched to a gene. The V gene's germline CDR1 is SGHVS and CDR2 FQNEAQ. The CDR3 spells CASSPRLAGIYNEQFF. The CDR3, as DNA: TGTGCCAGCAGCCCACGGCTAGCGGGAATCTACAATGAGCAGTTCTTC. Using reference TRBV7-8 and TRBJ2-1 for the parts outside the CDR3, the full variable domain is GAGVSQSPRYKVAKRGQDVALRCDPISGHVSLFWYQQALGQGPEFLTYFQNEAQLDKSGLPSDRFFAERPEGSVSTLKIQRTQQEDSAVYLCASSPRLAGIYNEQFFGPGTRLTVL.

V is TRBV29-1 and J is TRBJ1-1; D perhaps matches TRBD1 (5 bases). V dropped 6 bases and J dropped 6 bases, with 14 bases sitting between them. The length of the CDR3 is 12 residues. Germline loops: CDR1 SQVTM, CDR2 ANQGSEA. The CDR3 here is CSVETVGPEAFF. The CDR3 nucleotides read TGCAGCGTCGAGACAGTTGGGCCTGAAGCTTTCTTT.

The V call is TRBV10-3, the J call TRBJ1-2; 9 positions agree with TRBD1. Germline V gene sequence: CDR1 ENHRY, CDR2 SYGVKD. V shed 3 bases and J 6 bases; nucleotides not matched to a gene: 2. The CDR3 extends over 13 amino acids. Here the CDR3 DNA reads TGTGCCATCAGTGACCGGACAGGGGATGGCTACACCTTC. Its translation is CAISDRTGDGYTF.

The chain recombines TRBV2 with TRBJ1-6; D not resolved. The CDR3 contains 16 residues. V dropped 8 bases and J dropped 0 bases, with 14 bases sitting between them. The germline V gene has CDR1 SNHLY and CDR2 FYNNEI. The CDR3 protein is CASGRAPSSYNSPLHF. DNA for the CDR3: TGTGCCAGCGGGAGAGCCCCGAGCTCCTATAATTCACCCCTCCACTTT.

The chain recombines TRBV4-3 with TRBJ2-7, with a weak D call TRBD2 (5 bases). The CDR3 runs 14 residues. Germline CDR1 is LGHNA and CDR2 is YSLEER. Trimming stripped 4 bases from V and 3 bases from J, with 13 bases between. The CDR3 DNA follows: TGCGCCAGCAGCCCTCGAGGGCGCGTCTACGAGCAGTACTTC. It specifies CASSPRGRVYEQYF.

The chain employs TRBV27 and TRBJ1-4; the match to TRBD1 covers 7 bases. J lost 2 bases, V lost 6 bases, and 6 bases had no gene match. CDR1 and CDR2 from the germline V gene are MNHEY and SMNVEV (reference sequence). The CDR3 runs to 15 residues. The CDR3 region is CASRETGATNEKLFF. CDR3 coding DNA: TGTGCCAGCAGGGAAACAGGGGCGACTAATGAAAAACTGTTTTTT.

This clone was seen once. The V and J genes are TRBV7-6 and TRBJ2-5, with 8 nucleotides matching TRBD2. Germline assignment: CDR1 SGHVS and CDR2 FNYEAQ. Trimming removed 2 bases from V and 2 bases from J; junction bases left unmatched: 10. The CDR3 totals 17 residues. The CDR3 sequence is CASSLQVAGTNQETQYF. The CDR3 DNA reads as TGTGCCAGCAGCTTACAAGTAGCGGGGACTAATCAAGAGACCCAGTACTTC.

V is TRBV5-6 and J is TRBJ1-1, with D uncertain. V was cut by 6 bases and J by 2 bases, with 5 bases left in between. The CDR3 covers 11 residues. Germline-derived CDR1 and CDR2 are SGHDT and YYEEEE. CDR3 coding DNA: TGTGCCAGCAACAAAAACACTGAAGCTTTCTTT. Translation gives CASNKNTEAFF.

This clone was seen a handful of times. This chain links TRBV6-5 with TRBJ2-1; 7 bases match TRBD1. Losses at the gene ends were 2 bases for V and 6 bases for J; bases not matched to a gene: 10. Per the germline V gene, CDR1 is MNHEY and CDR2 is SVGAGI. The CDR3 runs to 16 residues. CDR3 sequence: CASSYTGTEVFNEQFF. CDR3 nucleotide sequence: TGTGCCAGCAGTTACACCGGGACAGAAGTCTTCAATGAGCAGTTCTTC.

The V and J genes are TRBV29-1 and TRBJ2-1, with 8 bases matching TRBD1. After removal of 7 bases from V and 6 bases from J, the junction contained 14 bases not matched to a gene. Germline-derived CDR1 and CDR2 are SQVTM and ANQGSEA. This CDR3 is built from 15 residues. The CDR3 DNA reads TGCAGCGCCCACCCCCAGGGGGCGACAACCAATGAGCAGTTCTTC. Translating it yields CSAHPQGATTNEQFF.

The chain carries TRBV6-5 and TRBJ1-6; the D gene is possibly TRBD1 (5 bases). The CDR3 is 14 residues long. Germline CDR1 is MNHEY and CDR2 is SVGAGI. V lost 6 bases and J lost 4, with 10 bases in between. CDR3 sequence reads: CASSPTDYNSPLHF. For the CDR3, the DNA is TGTGCCAGCAGCCCGACAGATTATAATTCACCCCTCCACTTT.

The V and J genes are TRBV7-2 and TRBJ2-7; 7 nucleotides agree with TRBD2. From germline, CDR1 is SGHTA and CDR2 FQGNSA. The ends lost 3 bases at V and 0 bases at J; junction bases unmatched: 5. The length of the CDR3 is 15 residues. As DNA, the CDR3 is TGTGCCAGCAGCTTGGACGGGGGGAGCTCCTACGAGCAGTACTTC. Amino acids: CASSLDGGSSYEQYF.

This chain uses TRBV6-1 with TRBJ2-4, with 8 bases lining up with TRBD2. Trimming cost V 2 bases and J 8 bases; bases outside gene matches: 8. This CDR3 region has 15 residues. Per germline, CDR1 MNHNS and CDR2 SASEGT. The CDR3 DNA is TGTGCCAGCAGTGAAACACGGGGGGGCCTGGACATTCAGTACTTC. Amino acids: CASSETRGGLDIQYF.

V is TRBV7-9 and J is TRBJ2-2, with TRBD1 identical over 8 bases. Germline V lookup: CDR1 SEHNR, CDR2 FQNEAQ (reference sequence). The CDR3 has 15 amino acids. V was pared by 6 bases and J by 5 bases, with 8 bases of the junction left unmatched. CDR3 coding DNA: TGTGCCAGCAGGGCCGGGACAGGTCAAACCGGGGAGCTGTTTTTT. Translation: CASRAGTGQTGELFF.

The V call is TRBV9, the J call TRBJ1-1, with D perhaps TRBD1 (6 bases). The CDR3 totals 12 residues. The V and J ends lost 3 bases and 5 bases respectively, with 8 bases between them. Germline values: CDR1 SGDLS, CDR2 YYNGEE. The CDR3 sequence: CASSAGATEAFF. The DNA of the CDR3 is TGTGCCAGCAGCGCAGGGGCGACTGAAGCTTTCTTT.

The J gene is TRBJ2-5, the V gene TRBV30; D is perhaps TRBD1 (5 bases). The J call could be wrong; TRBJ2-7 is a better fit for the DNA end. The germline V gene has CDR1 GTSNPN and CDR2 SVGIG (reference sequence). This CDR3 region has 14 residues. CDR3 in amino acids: CAWRTAGSSYEQYF. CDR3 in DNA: TGTGCCTGGAGGACAGCCGGAAGCTCCTACGAGCAGTACTTC.

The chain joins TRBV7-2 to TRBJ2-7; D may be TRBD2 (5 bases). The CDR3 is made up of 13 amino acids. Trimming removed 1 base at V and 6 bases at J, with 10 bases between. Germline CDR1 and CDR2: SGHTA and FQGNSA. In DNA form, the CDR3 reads TGTGCCAGCAGCTTAGTGGTAGGGAGCGAGCAGTACTTC. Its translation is CASSLVVGSEQYF.

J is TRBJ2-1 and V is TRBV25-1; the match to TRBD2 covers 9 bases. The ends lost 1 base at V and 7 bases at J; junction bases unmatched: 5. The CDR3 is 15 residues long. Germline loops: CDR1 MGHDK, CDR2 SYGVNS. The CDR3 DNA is TGTGCCAGCAGTGAATTGGGACTAGCAGGGAATGAGCAGTTCTTC. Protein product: CASSELGLAGNEQFF.

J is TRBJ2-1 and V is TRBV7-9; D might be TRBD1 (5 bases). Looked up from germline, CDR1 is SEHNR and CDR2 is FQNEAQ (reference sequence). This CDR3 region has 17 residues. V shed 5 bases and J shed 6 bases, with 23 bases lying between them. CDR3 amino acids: CASSPPLPGSRGNEQFF. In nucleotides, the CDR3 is TGTGCCAGCAGCCCCCCCCTTCCAGGGTCGCGAGGCAATGAGCAGTTCTTC.

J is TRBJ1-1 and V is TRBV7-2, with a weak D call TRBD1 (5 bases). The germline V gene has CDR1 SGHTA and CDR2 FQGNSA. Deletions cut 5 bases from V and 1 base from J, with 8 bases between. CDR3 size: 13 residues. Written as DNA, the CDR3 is TGTGCCAGCAGCACCGACAGGAACACTGAAGCTTTCTTT. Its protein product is CASSTDRNTEAFF.

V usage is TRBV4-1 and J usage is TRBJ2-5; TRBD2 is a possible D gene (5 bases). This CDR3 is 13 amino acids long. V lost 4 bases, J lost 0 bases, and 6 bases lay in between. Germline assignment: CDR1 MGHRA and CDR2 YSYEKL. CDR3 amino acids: CASSPGNQETQYF. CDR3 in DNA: TGCGCCAGCAGCCCGGGGAACCAAGAGACCCAGTACTTC.

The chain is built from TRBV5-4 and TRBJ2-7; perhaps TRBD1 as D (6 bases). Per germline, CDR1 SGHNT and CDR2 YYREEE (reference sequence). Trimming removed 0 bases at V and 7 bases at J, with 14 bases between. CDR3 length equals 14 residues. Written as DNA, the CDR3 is TGTGCCAGCAGCTTGGGTGGGGGCGTAGGGGAGCAGTACTTC. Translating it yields CASSLGGGVGEQYF.

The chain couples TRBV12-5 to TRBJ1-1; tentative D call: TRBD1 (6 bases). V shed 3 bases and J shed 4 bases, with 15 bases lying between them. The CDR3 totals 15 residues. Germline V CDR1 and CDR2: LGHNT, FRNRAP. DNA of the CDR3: TGTGCTAGTGGTTTTCTGATAGGGGGGGGCACTGAAGCTTTCTTT. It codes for CASGFLIGGGTEAFF.